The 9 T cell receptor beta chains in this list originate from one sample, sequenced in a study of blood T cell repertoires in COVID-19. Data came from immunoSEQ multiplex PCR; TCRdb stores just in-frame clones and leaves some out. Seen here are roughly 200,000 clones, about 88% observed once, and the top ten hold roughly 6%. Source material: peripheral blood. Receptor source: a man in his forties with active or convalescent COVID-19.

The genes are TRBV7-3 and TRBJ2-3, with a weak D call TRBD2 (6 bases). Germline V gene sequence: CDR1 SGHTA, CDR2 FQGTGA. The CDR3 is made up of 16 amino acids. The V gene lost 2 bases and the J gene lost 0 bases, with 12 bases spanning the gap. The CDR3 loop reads CASSLGGGASTDTQYF. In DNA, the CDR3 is TGTGCCAGCAGCTTAGGCGGCGGGGCTAGCACAGATACGCAGTATTTT.

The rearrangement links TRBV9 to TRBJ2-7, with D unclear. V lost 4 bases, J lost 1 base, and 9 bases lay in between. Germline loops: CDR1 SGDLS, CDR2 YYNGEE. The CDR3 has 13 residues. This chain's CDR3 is CASSSSPSYEQYF. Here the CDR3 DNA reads TGTGCCAGCAGCTCGTCCCCGTCCTACGAGCAGTACTTC.

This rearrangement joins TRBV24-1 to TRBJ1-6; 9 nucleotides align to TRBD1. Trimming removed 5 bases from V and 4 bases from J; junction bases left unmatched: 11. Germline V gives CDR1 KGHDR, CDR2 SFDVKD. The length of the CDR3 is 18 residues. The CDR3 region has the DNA TGTGCCACCAGTGTACCTACTACAGGGGGCGCTTATAATTCACCCCTCCACTTT. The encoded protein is CATSVPTTGGAYNSPLHF.

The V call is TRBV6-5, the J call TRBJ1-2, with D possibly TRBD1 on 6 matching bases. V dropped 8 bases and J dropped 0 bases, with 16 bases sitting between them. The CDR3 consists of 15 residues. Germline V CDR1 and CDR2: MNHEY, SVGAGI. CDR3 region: CASCRTDYPNYGYTF. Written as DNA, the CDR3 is TGTGCCAGCTGTCGGACAGACTATCCTAACTATGGCTACACCTTC.

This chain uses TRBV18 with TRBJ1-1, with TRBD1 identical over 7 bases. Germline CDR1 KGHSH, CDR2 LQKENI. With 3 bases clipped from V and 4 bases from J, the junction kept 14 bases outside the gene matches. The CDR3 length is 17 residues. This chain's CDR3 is CASSPRKKGARGTEAFF. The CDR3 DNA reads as TGTGCCAGCTCACCCAGGAAAAAGGGGGCCCGGGGCACTGAAGCTTTCTTT.

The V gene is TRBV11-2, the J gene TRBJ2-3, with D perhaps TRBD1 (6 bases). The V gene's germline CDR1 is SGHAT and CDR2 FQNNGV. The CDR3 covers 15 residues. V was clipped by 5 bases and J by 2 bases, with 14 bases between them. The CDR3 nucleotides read TGTGCCAGCAGCCGAGAGGACAGATCCACAGATACGCAGTATTTT. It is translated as CASSREDRSTDTQYF.

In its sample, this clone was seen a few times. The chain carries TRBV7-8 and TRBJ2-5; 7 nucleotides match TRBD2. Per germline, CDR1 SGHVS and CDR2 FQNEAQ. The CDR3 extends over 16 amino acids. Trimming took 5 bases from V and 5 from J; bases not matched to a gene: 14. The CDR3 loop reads CASSIGLVLQLETQYF. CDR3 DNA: TGTGCCAGCAGCATCGGACTAGTACTTCAGCTGGAGACCCAGTACTTC.

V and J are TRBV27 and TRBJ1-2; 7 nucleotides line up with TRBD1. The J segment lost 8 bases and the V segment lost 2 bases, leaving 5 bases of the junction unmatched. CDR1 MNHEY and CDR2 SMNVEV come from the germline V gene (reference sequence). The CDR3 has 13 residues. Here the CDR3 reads CASSLGQERGYTF. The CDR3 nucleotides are TGTGCCAGCAGTTTAGGACAGGAACGGGGCTACACCTTC.

The CDR3 reads CASSPWPSGPTSSYEQYF. In DNA form, the CDR3 reads TGTGCCAGCAGCCCTTGGCCCAGTGGGCCGACGAGCTCCTACGAGCAGTACTTC. The chain has TRBV7-9 and TRBJ2-7, with no clear D. The germline V gene encodes CDR1 SEHNR and CDR2 FQNEAQ (reference sequence). With 5 bases removed from V and 0 bases from J, the gap between germline ends came to 23 bases. CDR3 length: 18 residues. Combining the CDR3 with reference TRBV7-9 and TRBJ2-7 gives the whole variable domain DTGVSQNPRHKITKRGQNVTFRCDPISEHNRLYWYRQTLGQGPEFLTYFQNEAQLEKSRLLSDRFSAERPKGSFSTLEIQRTEQGDSAMYLCASSPWPSGPTSSYEQYFGPGTRLTVT.